This TCR beta chain was captured by sequencing in a study of cytomegalovirus exposure and HLA in healthy donors. Turning to the study itself: When 350 to 400 donors were genotyped, about 86% of them were found to fall in the Caucasian-associated ancestry cluster.

A word on this clone: The antigen is unknown.

The study's findings and limits: In a later analysis, at a false discovery rate of 0.05, over 15,000 TCR beta sequences were associated with HLA alleles. An analysis done earlier found most TCR beta V segments productive about 90% or about 30% of the time.

The primer mix had 60 Vbeta and 13 Jbeta primers. The method was immunoSEQ multiplex PCR; TCRdb's version includes in-frame clones alone and lacks a portion of them. The sample has some 110,000 clones; around 9.1% are singletons. This CDR3 comprises 15 residues. From germline, CDR1 is SQVTM and CDR2 ANQGSEA. Trimming cost V 2 bases and J 10 bases; bases outside gene matches: 14. V gene TRBV29-1 combines with J gene TRBJ2-1; TRBD1 matches 7 bases. The specimen sequenced was PBMCs. The receptor was derived from a man aged 35 to 55 in good health and CMV-seropositive. The CDR3 DNA reads as TGCAGCGTTGAATTAGGACAGGCGTGGCTTTCGGAGCAGTTCTTC. This codes for CSVELGQAWLSEQFF.